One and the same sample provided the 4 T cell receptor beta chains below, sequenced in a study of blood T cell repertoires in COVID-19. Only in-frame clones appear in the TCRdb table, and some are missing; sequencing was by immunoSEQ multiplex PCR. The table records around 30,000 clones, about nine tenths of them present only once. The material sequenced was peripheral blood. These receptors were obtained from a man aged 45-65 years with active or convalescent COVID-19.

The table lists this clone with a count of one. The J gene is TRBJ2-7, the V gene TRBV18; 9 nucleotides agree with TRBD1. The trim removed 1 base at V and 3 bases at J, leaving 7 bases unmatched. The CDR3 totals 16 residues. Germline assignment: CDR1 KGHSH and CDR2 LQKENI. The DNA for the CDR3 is TGTGCCAGCTCACCACAATCCGGGACAGGGAGCTACGAGCAGTACTTC. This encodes CASSPQSGTGSYEQYF.

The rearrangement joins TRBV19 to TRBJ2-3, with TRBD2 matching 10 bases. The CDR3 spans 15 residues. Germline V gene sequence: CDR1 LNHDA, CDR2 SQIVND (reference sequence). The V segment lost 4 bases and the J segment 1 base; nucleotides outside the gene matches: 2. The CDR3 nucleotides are TGTGCCAGTAGTACTAGCGGGAGCGGCACAGATACGCAGTATTTT. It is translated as CASSTSGSGTDTQYF.

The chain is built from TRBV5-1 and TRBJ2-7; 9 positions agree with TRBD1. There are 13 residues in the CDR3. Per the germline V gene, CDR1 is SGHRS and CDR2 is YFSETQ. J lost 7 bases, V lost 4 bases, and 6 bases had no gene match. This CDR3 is CASSPGQGWEQYF. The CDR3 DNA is TGCGCCAGCAGCCCGGGACAGGGATGGGAGCAGTACTTC. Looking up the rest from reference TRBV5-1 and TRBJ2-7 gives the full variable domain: KAGVTQTPRYLIKTRGQQVTLSCSPISGHRSVSWYQQTPGQGLQFLFEYFSETQRNKGNFPGRFSGRQFSNSRSEMNVSTLELGDSALYLCASSPGQGWEQYFGPGTRLTVT.

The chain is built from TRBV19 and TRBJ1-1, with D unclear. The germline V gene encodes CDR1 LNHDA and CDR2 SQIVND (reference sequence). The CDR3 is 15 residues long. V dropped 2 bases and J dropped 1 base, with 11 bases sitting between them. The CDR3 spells CASSISTRGNTEAFF. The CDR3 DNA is TGTGCCAGTAGTATAAGTACCCGAGGGAACACTGAAGCTTTCTTT. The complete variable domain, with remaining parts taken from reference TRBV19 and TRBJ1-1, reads DGGITQSPKYLFRKEGQNVTLSCEQNLNHDAMYWYRQDPGQGLRLIYYSQIVNDFQKGDIAEGYSVSREKKESFPLTVTSAQKNPTAFYLCASSISTRGNTEAFFGQGTRLTVV.